This T cell receptor beta chain was recovered during a study of CD8 T cells in Susac syndrome. A quantity of 0.5 to 1 ug RNA underwent reverse transcription using random hexamers. immunoSEQ multiplex PCR amplified TCR beta CDR3 across 54 Vbeta, 13 Jbeta. TCRdb re-analysed the immunoSEQ multiplex PCR reads in MiXCR, keeping a single row per CDR3 protein. In the table there are fewer than 200,000 distinct CDR3 sequences, approximately 94% of which are singletons. Through negative isolation, CD4+ and CD8+ T cells were obtained, while TEMRA cells were enriched using FACS. The receptor was derived from a human donor with Susac syndrome. Sequencing used CD4+ T cells from PBMCs.

In DNA, the CDR3 is TGCAGCGTCGGGACCGTCCAAGAGACCCAGTACTTC. It translates to CSVGTVQETQYF. The chain combines TRBV29-1 with TRBJ2-5, with D possibly being TRBD1 or TRBD2 (5 bases each). Germline V CDR1 and CDR2: SQVTM, ANQGSEA. With 6 bases removed from V and 1 base from J, the gap between germline ends came to 9 bases. The CDR3 loop spans 12 amino acids.